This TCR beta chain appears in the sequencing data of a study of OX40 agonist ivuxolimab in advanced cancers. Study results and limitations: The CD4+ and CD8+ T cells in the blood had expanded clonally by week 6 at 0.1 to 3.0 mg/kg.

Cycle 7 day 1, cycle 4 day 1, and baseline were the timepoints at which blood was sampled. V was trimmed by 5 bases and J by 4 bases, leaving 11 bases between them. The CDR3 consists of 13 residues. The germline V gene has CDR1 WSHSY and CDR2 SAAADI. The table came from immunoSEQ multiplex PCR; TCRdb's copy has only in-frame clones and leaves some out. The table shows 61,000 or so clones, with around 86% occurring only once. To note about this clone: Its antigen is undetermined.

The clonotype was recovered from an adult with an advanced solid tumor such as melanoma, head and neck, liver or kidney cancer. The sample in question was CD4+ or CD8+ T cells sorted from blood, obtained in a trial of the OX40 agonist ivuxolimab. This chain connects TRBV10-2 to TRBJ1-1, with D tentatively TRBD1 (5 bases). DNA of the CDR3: TGCGCCAGCAGTTGGCCGGGGGGCACTGAAGCTTTCTTT. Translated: CASSWPGGTEAFF.